The clone carrying this TCR beta chain was detected a few times. The antigen remains undetermined. The data derive from a study of shared clonotypes between healthy human individuals. Study observations and caveats: Rarefaction analysis demonstrated incomplete sorted-subset sequencing notwithstanding large depth.

In germline, CDR1 is MNHEY, CDR2 SVGAGI. V lost 5 bases, J lost 5 bases, and 15 bases lay in between. The CDR3 spans 14 residues. Per the authors' pipeline: ImmunoSEQ output lacked quality scores and full-length reads, limiting matched filtering. Method: immunoSEQ multiplex PCR; TCRdb's copy keeps in-frame clones and lacks some. V, J and clone size reflect that table, while D and trimming were determined from the DNA. The sample comprises about 1 million clones, 78% of which are singletons, and 0.5% to 0.6% rests with the top ten. The donors were adults (healthy and HIV-negative) with no recent acute infections or vaccinations.

The receptor was derived from a man aged 18 to 29 in good health. Some clones in this sample may be carry-over from other donors' samples. The sequencing sample was made of memory CD4+ T cells from PBMCs. Subset indicated: CD45RA-negative fraction. The chain employs TRBV6-5 and TRBJ1-1; D remains ambiguous. The CDR3 loop is CASSQRPYRTEAFF. The DNA of the CDR3 is TGTGCCAGCAGTCAGCGCCCCTATCGGACTGAAGCTTTCTTT.